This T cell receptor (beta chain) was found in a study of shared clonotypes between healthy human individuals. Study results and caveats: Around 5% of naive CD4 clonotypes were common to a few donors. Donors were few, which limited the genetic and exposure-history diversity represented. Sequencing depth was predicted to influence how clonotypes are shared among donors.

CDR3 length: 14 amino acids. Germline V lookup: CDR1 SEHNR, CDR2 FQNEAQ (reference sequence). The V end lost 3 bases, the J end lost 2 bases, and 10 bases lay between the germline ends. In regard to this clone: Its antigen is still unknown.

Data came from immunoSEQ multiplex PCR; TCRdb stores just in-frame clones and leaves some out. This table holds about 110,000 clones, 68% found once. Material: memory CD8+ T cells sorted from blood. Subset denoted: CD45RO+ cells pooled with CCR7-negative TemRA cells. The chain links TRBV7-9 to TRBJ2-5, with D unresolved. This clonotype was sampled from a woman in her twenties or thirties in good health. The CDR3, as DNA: TGTGCCAGCAGCTTGGTTAGCCAGCAAGAGACCCAGTACTTC. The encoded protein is CASSLVSQQETQYF.